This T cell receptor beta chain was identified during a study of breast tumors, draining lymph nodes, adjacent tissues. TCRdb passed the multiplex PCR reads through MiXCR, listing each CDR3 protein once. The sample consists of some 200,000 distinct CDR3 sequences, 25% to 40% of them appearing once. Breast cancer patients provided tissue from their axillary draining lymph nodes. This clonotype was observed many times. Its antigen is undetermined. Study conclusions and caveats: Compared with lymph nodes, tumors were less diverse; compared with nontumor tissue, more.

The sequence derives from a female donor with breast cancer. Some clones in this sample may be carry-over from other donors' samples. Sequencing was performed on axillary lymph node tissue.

As DNA, the CDR3 is TGTGCCAGCAGCCAAAGTTCCGTGAGAGGGGACATGACCCAGCATTTT. This gives the protein CASSQSSVRGDMTQHF. V usage is TRBV3-1 and J usage is TRBJ1-5, with TRBD1 as a possible D gene (6 bases). CDR3 length: 16 amino acids. Looked up from germline, CDR1 is LGHDT and CDR2 is YNNKEL (reference sequence). Trimming pared 2 bases from V and 11 bases from J, leaving 22 bases between.